This TCR beta chain is from a study of CD8 T cells in Susac syndrome. On this clonotype itself: Its specificity is not known.

RNA totalling roughly 0.5 to 1 ug underwent reverse transcription with random hexamers. Amplification of the TCR beta CDR3 was carried out by immunoSEQ multiplex PCR, which spanned a total of 54 Vbeta and 13 Jbeta segments. Using its own MiXCR run on the immunoSEQ multiplex PCR reads, TCRdb lists one record per CDR3 protein. The data show 190,000 or so distinct CDR3 sequences, with 85% to 95% seen just once and around 0.082% held by the top ten. The study sequenced TCR beta in blood CD8+ and CD4+ T cells. The CD8+ and CD4+ T cells were isolated magnetically using a negative isolation approach, whereas the TEMRA cells were enriched by FACS. Trimming left V 6 bases short and J 2 bases short, with 17 bases between. The CDR3 extends over 16 amino acids. The study, taken as a whole, reports: The study admitted that it had a relatively small number of individuals in its TCR sequencing and HLA analysis.

This chain joins TRBV12-3 or TRBV12-4 and TRBJ1-5, with D maybe TRBD1 (6 bases). This clonotype was obtained from a human donor with multiple sclerosis. Sequencing was performed on CD4+ T cells from PBMCs. CDR3: CASRKDSLIGNQPQHF. The CDR3 coding sequence is TGTGCCAGCAGAAAGGACAGCCTTATAGGCAATCAGCCCCAGCATTTT.